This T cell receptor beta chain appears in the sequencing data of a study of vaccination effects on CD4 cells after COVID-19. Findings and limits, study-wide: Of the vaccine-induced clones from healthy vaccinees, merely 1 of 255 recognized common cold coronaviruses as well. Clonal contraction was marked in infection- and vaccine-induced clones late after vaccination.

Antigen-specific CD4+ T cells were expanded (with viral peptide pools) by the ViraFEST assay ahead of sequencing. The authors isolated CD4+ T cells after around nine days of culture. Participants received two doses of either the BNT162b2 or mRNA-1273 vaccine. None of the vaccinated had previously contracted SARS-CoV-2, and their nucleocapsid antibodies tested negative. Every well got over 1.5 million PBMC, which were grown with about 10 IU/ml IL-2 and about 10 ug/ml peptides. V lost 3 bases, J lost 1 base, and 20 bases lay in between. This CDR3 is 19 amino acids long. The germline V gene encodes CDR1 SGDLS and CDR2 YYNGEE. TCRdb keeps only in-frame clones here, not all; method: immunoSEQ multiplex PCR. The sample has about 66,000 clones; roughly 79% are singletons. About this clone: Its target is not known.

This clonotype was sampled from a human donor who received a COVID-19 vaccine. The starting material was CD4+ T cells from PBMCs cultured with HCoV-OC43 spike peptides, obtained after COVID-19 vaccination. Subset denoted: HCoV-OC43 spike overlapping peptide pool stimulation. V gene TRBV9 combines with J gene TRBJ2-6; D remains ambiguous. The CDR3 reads CASSDPETPVVSGANVLTF. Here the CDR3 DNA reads TGTGCCAGCAGCGACCCCGAAACCCCGGTTGTATCTGGGGCCAACGTCCTGACTTTC.